The 22 T cell receptor beta chains given below trace back to one sample, sequenced in a study of STAT5B mutations in CD4+ large granular lymphocyte leukemia. TCRdb's table, derived via immunoSEQ multiplex PCR, lists solely in-frame clones and lacks some. The data show roughly 34,000 clones, roughly 79% seen once. The sequencing sample was made of CD4+ T cells from blood buffy coats. All receptors derive from a human donor in good health.

V gene TRBV28 combines with J gene TRBJ2-3; D remains unclear. The CDR3 spans 14 residues. Trimming removed 3 bases from V and 5 bases from J, with 12 bases in between. From germline, CDR1 is MDHEN and CDR2 SYDVKM. The CDR3 region is CASSFARKGDTQYF. DNA for the CDR3: TGTGCCAGCAGTTTCGCCAGGAAGGGAGATACGCAGTATTTT.

The chain joins TRBV7-9 to TRBJ1-2; D unresolved. Trimming shortened V by 5 bases and J by 4 bases, and 8 bases separated the two germline ends. The CDR3 totals 12 residues. Germline V lookup: CDR1 SEHNR, CDR2 FQNEAQ (reference sequence). In DNA, the CDR3 is TGTGCCAGCAGCCCCCGGGGCTATGGCTACACCTTC. This encodes CASSPRGYGYTF.

The chain combines TRBV10-3 with TRBJ2-2; D gene unclear. CDR3 length: 14 amino acids. Trimming removed 6 bases from V and 0 bases from J, with 8 bases in between. Germline loops: CDR1 ENHRY, CDR2 SYGVKD. CDR3 protein: CAIREQTNTGELFF. Here the CDR3 DNA reads TGTGCCATCAGGGAACAGACGAACACCGGGGAGCTGTTTTTT.

The chain joins TRBV12-5 to TRBJ2-5; 8 bases align to TRBD1. CDR1 is LGHNT, CDR2 FRNRAP, per germline. The CDR3 runs to 14 residues. Trimming at V came to 5 bases and at J to 5 bases, leaving 7 bases not matched to a gene. This chain's CDR3 is CASGTDRGGETQYF. DNA of the CDR3: TGTGCTAGTGGTACTGACAGGGGAGGTGAGACCCAGTACTTC.

The V gene is TRBV6-1, the J gene TRBJ2-5; 8 positions agree with TRBD1. The CDR3 length is 14 residues. Germline V CDR1 and CDR2: MNHNS, SASEGT. J was trimmed by 1 base and V by 6 bases; bases with no gene match: 4. CDR3 nucleotides: TGTGCCAGCAGCATTACAGGGGGCCAAGAGACCCAGTACTTC. Translating it yields CASSITGGQETQYF.

The V gene is TRBV6-1, the J gene TRBJ1-2; TRBD1 might be the D (6 bases). Germline V lookup: CDR1 MNHNS, CDR2 SASEGT. Trimming stripped 2 bases from V and 6 bases from J, with 19 bases between. The CDR3 loop spans 16 amino acids. CDR3 bases: TGTGCCAGCAGTGAAACCCAGGGGCCGCCCACCAATGGCTACACCTTC. Its protein product is CASSETQGPPTNGYTF.

The chain combines TRBV4-3 with TRBJ1-1, with 12 bases aligning to TRBD1. The germline gives CDR1 LGHNA, CDR2 YSLEER. The CDR3 has 17 amino acids. Trimming at V came to 3 bases and at J to 1 base, leaving 6 bases not matched to a gene. CDR3 sequence: CASSQGTGGFRNTEAFF. As DNA, the CDR3 is TGCGCCAGCAGCCAGGGGACAGGGGGCTTTCGGAACACTGAAGCTTTCTTT.

The V gene is TRBV4-1, the J gene TRBJ2-3; no clear D gene. This CDR3 spans 17 amino acids. The germline gives CDR1 MGHRA, CDR2 YSYEKL. Trimming took 4 bases from V and 1 from J, leaving 18 bases between them. CDR3 sequence reads: CASSPGGQPTGTDTQYF. The CDR3 DNA sequence: TGCGCCAGCAGCCCAGGTGGGCAGCCAACGGGCACAGATACGCAGTATTTT.

The chain combines TRBV5-5 with TRBJ1-1; 8 nucleotides align to TRBD1. Germline assignment: CDR1 SGHKS and CDR2 YYEKEE (reference sequence). The CDR3 has 16 amino acids. V was pared by 1 base and J by 4 bases, with 9 bases of the junction left unmatched. CDR3 amino acids: CASSLRAGGSTTEAFF. The CDR3 DNA reads TGTGCCAGCAGCTTGAGGGCAGGGGGCAGTACCACTGAAGCTTTCTTT.

The rearrangement uses TRBV10-3 and TRBJ2-1, with D possibly matching TRBD1 (6 bases). The CDR3 contains 14 residues. Germline CDR1 ENHRY, CDR2 SYGVKD. Trimming took 3 bases from V and 9 from J, leaving 15 bases between them. CDR3 sequence reads: CAISDRADSTEQFF. The CDR3 DNA reads as TGTGCCATCAGTGACCGGGCGGACAGCACTGAGCAGTTCTTC.

This chain joins TRBV5-4 and TRBJ1-3, with D perhaps TRBD1 (5 bases). From germline, CDR1 is SGHNT and CDR2 YYREEE (reference sequence). CDR3 length: 16 residues. The V and J ends lost 5 bases and 0 bases respectively, with 15 bases between them. The CDR3 loop is CASSSNRGVSGNTIYF. As DNA, the CDR3 is TGTGCCAGCAGTTCGAATCGGGGGGTCTCTGGAAACACCATATATTTT.

CDR3 sequence: CSAMTGRLNEQYF. In DNA, the CDR3 is TGCAGCGCCATGACAGGGAGGTTGAACGAGCAGTACTTC. The chain is built from TRBV29-1 and TRBJ2-7; a possible D gene is TRBD1 (7 bases). CDR3 length: 13 amino acids. The germline V and J ends were trimmed by 7 bases and 5 bases, with 18 bases remaining between them. Per germline, CDR1 SQVTM and CDR2 ANQGSEA.

In this sample, this clone turned up a few times. The rearrangement links TRBV5-1 to TRBJ2-2; TRBD2 aligns across 13 bases. This CDR3 contains 14 residues. Germline V lookup: CDR1 SGHRS, CDR2 YFSETQ. J was trimmed by 7 bases and V by 7 bases; bases with no gene match: 4. The DNA for the CDR3 is TGCGCCAGCTCGGGACTAGCGGGATTCGGGGAGCTGTTTTTT. It codes for CASSGLAGFGELFF.

This clone was observed a few times. This sequence joins TRBV19 and TRBJ2-2; D is uncertain. V shed 1 base and J shed 0 bases, with 6 bases lying between them. The CDR3 consists of 15 residues. CDR1 LNHDA and CDR2 SQIVND come from the germline V gene (reference sequence). The CDR3 coding sequence is TGTGCCAGTAGTATAGCGGCGCCGAACACCGGGGAGCTGTTTTTT. This translates into CASSIAAPNTGELFF.

The chain recombines TRBV2 with TRBJ2-3; D unclear. The CDR3 runs 17 residues. Trimming cost V 4 bases and J 4 bases, with 21 bases left between them. Germline lookup yields CDR1 SNHLY and CDR2 FYNNEI. This chain's CDR3 is CASSVYDLSLGADTQYF. DNA for the CDR3: TGTGCCAGCAGTGTTTATGATTTGTCCCTTGGGGCAGATACGCAGTATTTT.

V is TRBV7-3 and J is TRBJ2-6; D is perhaps TRBD1 (6 bases). V was shortened by 5 bases and J by 0 bases, with 8 bases between the two germline ends. This CDR3 comprises 15 residues. Germline lookup yields CDR1 SGHTA and CDR2 FQGTGA. The chain's CDR3 is CASSRDNSGANVLTF. CDR3 nucleotide sequence: TGTGCCAGCAGCAGGGACAACTCTGGGGCCAACGTCCTGACTTTC.

This clone was recorded a few times. This chain connects TRBV2 to TRBJ2-7; perhaps TRBD2 as D (6 bases). Germline CDR1 is SNHLY and CDR2 is FYNNEI. The germline V and J ends were trimmed by 6 bases and 6 bases, with 18 bases remaining between them. This CDR3 is 14 amino acids long. CDR3 sequence: CASSLGTPRGEQYF. For the CDR3, the DNA is TGTGCCAGCAGCCTCGGGACTCCGAGGGGCGAGCAGTACTTC.

A single count supports this clone. The chain has TRBV7-6 and TRBJ2-3; D is ambiguous. In germline, CDR1 is SGHVS, CDR2 FNYEAQ. V lost 3 bases to trimming and J lost 2 bases, with 9 bases between them. CDR3 length equals 14 residues. This CDR3 reads CASSFSLTTDTQYF. In DNA form, the CDR3 reads TGTGCCAGCAGCTTTTCACTTACCACAGATACGCAGTATTTT.

The rearrangement uses TRBV11-3 and TRBJ1-1, with a possible D match to TRBD1 (5 bases). Trimming shortened V by 1 base and J by 1 base, and 10 bases separated the two germline ends. The germline CDR1 and CDR2 sequences are SGHNT and YENEEA. The CDR3 has 15 amino acids. CDR3 amino acids: CASSLGGRQNTEAFF. The CDR3 bases are TGTGCCAGCAGCTTAGGGGGCAGGCAGAACACTGAAGCTTTCTTT.

The chain links TRBV10-3 to TRBJ2-7; 8 positions match TRBD1. V dropped 5 bases and J dropped 7; count of bases not matched to a gene: 4. Germline CDR1 and CDR2: ENHRY and SYGVKD. This CDR3 contains 12 residues. CDR3 in DNA: TGTGCCATCAGTCAGGGGGCAGGAGAGCAGTACTTC. Its protein is CAISQGAGEQYF.

The chain employs TRBV28 and TRBJ2-5, with D possibly matching TRBD1 (6 bases). Germline CDR1 reads MDHEN; CDR2 reads SYDVKM. The CDR3 sequence is 14 residues long. The ends were cut back, 3 bases at V and 4 bases at J, with 12 bases in the middle. The CDR3 sequence: CASSLQGLRETQYF. The CDR3, as DNA: TGTGCCAGCAGTTTGCAGGGGTTGCGAGAGACCCAGTACTTC.

This chain uses TRBV7-2 with TRBJ2-1; TRBD2 matches 7 bases. The ends lost 5 bases at V and 1 base at J; junction bases unmatched: 17. The CDR3 is made up of 19 amino acids. Germline CDR1 reads SGHTA; CDR2 reads FQGNSA. This chain's CDR3 is CASSTRSGFTHTSYNEQFF. In DNA form, the CDR3 reads TGTGCCAGCAGCACCCGTAGCGGGTTTACACATACTTCCTACAATGAGCAGTTCTTC. Combining the CDR3 with reference TRBV7-2 and TRBJ2-1 gives the whole variable domain GAGVSQSPSNKVTEKGKDVELRCDPISGHTALYWYRQSLGQGLEFLIYFQGNSAPDKSGLPSDRFSAERTGGSVSTLTIQRTQQEDSAVYLCASSTRSGFTHTSYNEQFFGPGTRLTVL.